Each of the 21 T cell receptor beta chains below was sequenced from the same sample in a study of molecular identifiers for immune sequencing clone quantification (dated by TCRdb to 2017 to 2018). Library preparation was by PCR. Sequencing used a NextSeq 500. The raw public data were reprocessed by TCRdb itself: fastp quality trimming at Q25, MiXCR clonotype calling, in-frame beta chains only. A single entry per CDR3 protein holds the most common genes and DNA from its merged rows. The sample table records around 480,000 distinct CDR3 sequences; 25% of these occur just once. The ten top clones hold roughly 0.77% of the sample. Sequenced sample: naive CD8+ T cells from blood, with Jurkat cell RNA spiked in. The cell subset or site label here, explained by the study, means: FACS-sorted CD8+CD4-CCR7+CD45RA+ naive T cells. Every receptor here comes from a human donor in good health. Some libraries in this study had Jurkat cell RNA spiked in.

The J gene is TRBJ2-7, the V gene TRBV7-6, with D perhaps matching TRBD1 (5 bases). Germline V gene lookup returns CDR1 SGHVS and CDR2 FNYEAQ. The CDR3 covers 13 residues. V was trimmed by 1 base and J by 5 bases, leaving 9 bases between them. The CDR3 nucleotides read TGTGCCAGCAGCTTAGGGGGCAGGGACGAGCAGTACTTC. It translates to CASSLGGRDEQYF.

This clonotype was detected ten times or more. The chain joins TRBV6-1 to TRBJ2-3; D remains ambiguous. The CDR3 totals 15 residues. Germline CDR1 and CDR2: MNHNS and SASEGT. With 2 bases removed from V and 1 base from J, the gap between germline ends came to 10 bases. The CDR3 bases are TGTGCCAGCAGTGAAAACGGGTTTCGCACAGATACGCAGTATTTT. This codes for CASSENGFRTDTQYF.

There are a few counts of this clonotype. This chain joins TRBV9 and TRBJ2-3; D gene ambiguous. The CDR3 length is 15 residues. The germline CDR1 and CDR2 sequences are SGDLS and YYNGEE. Trimming removed 3 bases at V and 0 bases at J, with 11 bases between. The CDR3 nucleotides are TGTGCCAGCAGCGGACGACTTTTTAGCACAGATACGCAGTATTTT. Encoded protein: CASSGRLFSTDTQYF.

The V call is TRBV10-3, the J call TRBJ2-1, with a tentative D call TRBD1 (6 bases). Trimming left V 0 bases short and J 8 bases short, with 11 bases between. Germline V gene data show CDR1 as ENHRY and CDR2 as SYGVKD. This CDR3 comprises 14 residues. CDR3: CAISESNREHEQFF. In DNA form, the CDR3 reads TGTGCCATCAGTGAGTCGAACAGGGAACATGAGCAGTTCTTC.

This clonotype has at least ten counts. V gene TRBV29-1 combines with J gene TRBJ2-1; 11 bases fit TRBD2. V dropped 0 bases and J dropped 9; count of bases not matched to a gene: 10. In germline, CDR1 is SQVTM, CDR2 ANQGSEA. This CDR3 has 16 residues. The CDR3 loop is CSVEEVAGTSGPEQFF. CDR3 bases: TGCAGCGTTGAAGAAGTAGCCGGGACTAGCGGTCCTGAGCAGTTCTTC.

This clonotype has a handful of counts. The chain carries TRBV6-5 and TRBJ1-5; 11 bases match TRBD1. The CDR3 has 15 amino acids. Germline trimming cut 5 bases from V and 7 bases from J; bases unmatched to any gene: 7. The germline V gene has CDR1 MNHEY and CDR2 SVGAGI. CDR3 DNA: TGTGCCAGCAGTAGGGGACAGGGGGTTTACCAGCCCCAGCATTTT. Protein: CASSRGQGVYQPQHF.

The table lists this clonotype with a few counts. This chain links TRBV27 with TRBJ2-7, with TRBD2 as a possible D gene (6 bases). The V gene lost 0 bases and the J gene lost 5 bases, with 17 bases spanning the gap. This CDR3 is 16 amino acids long. Germline CDR1 MNHEY, CDR2 SMNVEV (reference sequence). This CDR3 is CASSLSSPGVIHEQYF. CDR3 nucleotides: TGTGCCAGCAGTTTATCGTCTCCGGGAGTAATCCACGAGCAGTACTTC.

This clonotype was found many times. The chain links TRBV7-9 to TRBJ1-5; no firm D call. The germline V and J ends were trimmed by 0 bases and 7 bases, with 7 bases remaining between them. The CDR3 is 13 residues long. The germline V gene encodes CDR1 SEHNR and CDR2 FQNEAQ (reference sequence). The CDR3 protein is CASSLAAEQPQHF. The CDR3 region has the DNA TGTGCCAGCAGCTTAGCAGCAGAGCAGCCCCAGCATTTT.

The V gene is TRBV7-9, the J gene TRBJ2-7; D call uncertain. Germline V CDR1 and CDR2: SEHNR, FQNEAQ (reference sequence). The V and J ends lost 1 base and 6 bases respectively, with 7 bases between them. CDR3 size: 12 residues. CDR3 nucleotides: TGTGCCAGCAGCTTAGTTGACCCCGAGCAGTACTTC. It is translated as CASSLVDPEQYF.

The J gene is TRBJ1-1, the V gene TRBV6-2 or TRBV6-3; no clear D. Deletions cut 2 bases from V and 0 bases from J, with 16 bases between. Per the germline V gene, CDR1 is MNHEY and CDR2 is SVGEGT. The CDR3 is made up of 17 amino acids. The CDR3 DNA reads TGTGCCAGCAGTTACGGTGAGGATTCAAGCATGAACACTGAAGCTTTCTTT. Translation: CASSYGEDSSMNTEAFF.

This chain joins TRBV11-2 and TRBJ2-7; D is possibly TRBD1 or TRBD2 (5 bases each). CDR1 and CDR2 from the germline V gene are SGHAT and FQNNGV. V lost 4 bases to trimming and J lost 3 bases, with 16 bases between them. The CDR3 runs to 15 residues. The CDR3: CASSSPGSGRYEQYF. The DNA for the CDR3 is TGTGCCAGCAGCTCACCGGGGTCAGGGCGCTACGAGCAGTACTTC.

This clonotype has at least ten counts. V usage is TRBV7-8 and J usage is TRBJ1-2; weak D call: TRBD1 (5 bases). Germline CDR1 SGHVS, CDR2 FQNEAQ. This CDR3 spans 14 amino acids. The V and J ends lost 4 bases and 7 bases respectively, with 16 bases between them. The CDR3 DNA reads TGTGCCAGCAGCTCAGGGATTGTAGAAGCTGGCTACACCTTC. The encoded protein is CASSSGIVEAGYTF.

This clonotype has a count of ten or more. The rearrangement joins TRBV27 to TRBJ2-1; D ambiguous. The germline V and J ends were trimmed by 5 bases and 0 bases, with 14 bases remaining between them. Germline V gene data show CDR1 as MNHEY and CDR2 as SMNVEV (reference sequence). The CDR3 loop spans 16 amino acids. This CDR3 reads CASSPSRSSSYNEQFF. CDR3 bases: TGTGCCAGCAGTCCCTCACGGTCGAGCTCCTACAATGAGCAGTTCTTC.

This clonotype was seen more than once but under ten times. The chain carries TRBV6-5 and TRBJ2-2, with D perhaps matching TRBD2 (5 bases). With 2 bases removed from V and 6 bases from J, the gap between germline ends came to 10 bases. Germline CDR1 is MNHEY and CDR2 is SVGAGI. This CDR3 comprises 14 residues. The CDR3 nucleotides are TGTGCCAGCAGTTACGGGCTAGCTTCCGGGGAGCTGTTTTTT. Its translation is CASSYGLASGELFF.

The J gene is TRBJ2-7, the V gene TRBV15; the D gene is possibly TRBD2 (7 bases). Germline assignment: CDR1 LNHNV and CDR2 YYDKDF (reference sequence). The CDR3 is 15 amino acids. The V end lost 0 bases, the J end lost 6 bases, and 15 bases lay between the germline ends. The CDR3 DNA reads TGTGCCACCAGCAGAGATCGGGGGGCTACGTCCGAGCAGTACTTC. Translation gives CATSRDRGATSEQYF.

This clonotype has only a few counts. This sequence joins TRBV6-2 or TRBV6-3 and TRBJ1-2; no definite D call. The V and J ends lost 2 bases and 2 bases respectively, with 6 bases between them. The germline CDR1 and CDR2 sequences are MNHEY and SVGEGT. The CDR3 is 13 amino acids. The CDR3 nucleotides read TGTGCCAGCAGTTACGGCGTAAACTATGGCTACACCTTC. As protein: CASSYGVNYGYTF.

To note about this clonotype: Germline is not matched at one junction end, which may reflect a read error. This chain uses TRBV30 with TRBJ1-1; D remains unclear. The CDR3 spans 13 residues. CDR1 is GTSNPN and CDR2 is SVGIG in the germline V gene (reference sequence). CDR3 DNA sequence: TGTGCCTGGAGTGTACAGATGAACGCTGAAGCTTTCTTT. This translates into CAWSVQMNAEAFF.

The rearrangement joins TRBV5-1 to TRBJ2-1, with D possibly being TRBD1 (6 bases). Trimming left V 4 bases short and J 8 bases short, with 19 bases between. The V gene's germline CDR1 is SGHRS and CDR2 YFSETQ. The CDR3 extends over 15 amino acids. The CDR3 DNA reads as TGCGCCAGCAGCCAACCGACAGGTTCGTTCGATGAGCAGTTCTTC. Amino acid sequence: CASSQPTGSFDEQFF.

The chain combines TRBV7-9 with TRBJ2-3; TRBD2 agrees at 10 bases. The germline gives CDR1 SEHNR, CDR2 FQNEAQ (reference sequence). The trim removed 5 bases at V and 0 bases at J, leaving 5 bases unmatched. This CDR3 spans 16 amino acids. The DNA of the CDR3 is TGTGCCAGCAGCCCGGGACTAGCGATTAGCACAGATACGCAGTATTTT. Protein: CASSPGLAISTDTQYF.

This clonotype was picked up a small number of times. V gene TRBV4-2 combines with J gene TRBJ2-3; 8 nucleotides line up with TRBD1. CDR1 is LGHNA and CDR2 is YNFKEQ in the germline V gene. The ends lost 0 bases at V and 1 base at J; junction bases unmatched: 6. This CDR3 spans 17 amino acids. CDR3 region: CASSQDPTGVGTDTQYF. CDR3 in DNA: TGTGCCAGCAGCCAAGATCCGACAGGGGTGGGCACAGATACGCAGTATTTT.

This clonotype was observed a handful of times. The CDR3 coding sequence is TGTGCCAGTAGTATTACTGCCAAAAACATTCAGTACTTC. Its translation is CASSITAKNIQYF. The chain recombines TRBV19 with TRBJ2-4; no firm D call. V lost 3 bases, J lost 1 base, and 4 bases lay in between. The length of the CDR3 is 13 residues. CDR1 and CDR2 (germline): LNHDA, SQIVND (reference sequence).